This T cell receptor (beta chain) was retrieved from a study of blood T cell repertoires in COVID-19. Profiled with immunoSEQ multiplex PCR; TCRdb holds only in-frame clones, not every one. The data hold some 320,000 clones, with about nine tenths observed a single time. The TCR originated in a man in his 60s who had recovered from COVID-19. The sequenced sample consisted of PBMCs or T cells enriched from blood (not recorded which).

In DNA, the CDR3 is TGTGCCAGCAGTTTAGGAGGGGCGGGGGTAGCTTTCTTT. It codes for CASSLGGAGVAFF. J is TRBJ1-1 and V is TRBV27, with D possibly being TRBD1 (5 bases). The germline V gene encodes CDR1 MNHEY and CDR2 SMNVEV (reference sequence). Trimming took off 2 bases at V and 10 bases at J, with 14 bases between the two ends. The CDR3 covers 13 residues.